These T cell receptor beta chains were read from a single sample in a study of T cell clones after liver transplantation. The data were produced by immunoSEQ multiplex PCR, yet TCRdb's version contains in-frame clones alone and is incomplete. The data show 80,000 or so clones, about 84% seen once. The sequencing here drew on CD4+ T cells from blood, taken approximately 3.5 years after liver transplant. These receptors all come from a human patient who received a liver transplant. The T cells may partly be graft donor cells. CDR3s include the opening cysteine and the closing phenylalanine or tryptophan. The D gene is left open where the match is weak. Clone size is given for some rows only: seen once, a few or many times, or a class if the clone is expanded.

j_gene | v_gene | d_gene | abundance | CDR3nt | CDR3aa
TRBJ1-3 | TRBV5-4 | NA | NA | TGTGCCAGCAGCTTGGTGGGGGGGCCAGGAAACACCATATATTTT | CASSLVGGPGNTIYF
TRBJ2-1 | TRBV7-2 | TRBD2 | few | TGTGCCAGCAGCTCCCAAGGGGGAGCGGGGGAGAATGAGCAGTTCTTC | CASSSQGGAGENEQFF
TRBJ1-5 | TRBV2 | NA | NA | TGTGCCAGCAGGAAACAGGGTTTGGACGGGCCCCAGCATTTT | CASRKQGLDGPQHF
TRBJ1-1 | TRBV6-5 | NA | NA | TGTGCCAGCAGTTACGGCCCTGAAGCTTTCTTT | CASSYGPEAFF
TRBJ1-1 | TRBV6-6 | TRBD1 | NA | TGTGCCAGCAGCCTGGACAGGGTCAACACTGAAGCTTTCTTT | CASSLDRVNTEAFF
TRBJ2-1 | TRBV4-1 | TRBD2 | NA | TGCGCCAGCAGCCTAACCGGGGGACTAGCGGACTCCTCCTACAATGAGCAGTTCTTC | CASSLTGGLADSSYNEQFF
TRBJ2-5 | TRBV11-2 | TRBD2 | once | TGTGCCAGTCGACTAGCGGGATCCCAGACCCAGTACTTC | CASRLAGSQTQYF
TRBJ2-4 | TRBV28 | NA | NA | TGTGCCAGCAGTCCCCCAACCCTGGGACTAGCCAAAAACATTCAGTACTTC | CASSPPTLGLAKNIQYF
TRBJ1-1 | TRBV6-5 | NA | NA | TGTGCCAGCAGTTACTCAAGGGATGCGAACACTGAAGCTTTCTTT | CASSYSRDANTEAFF
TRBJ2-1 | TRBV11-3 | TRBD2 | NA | TGTGCCAGCTCAGTAGCGGGAGGGCTCTACAATGAGCAGTTCTTC | CASSVAGGLYNEQFF
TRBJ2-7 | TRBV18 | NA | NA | TGTGCCAGCTCACCAGGGTCACCCGACTACGAGCAGTACTTC | CASSPGSPDYEQYF
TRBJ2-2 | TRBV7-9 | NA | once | TGTGCCAGCAGCTTCCCCGGAAGCGGGGAGCTGTTTTTT | CASSFPGSGELFF
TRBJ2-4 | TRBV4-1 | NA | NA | TGCGCCAGCAGCCAAGATCGGCGCTTAGCCAAAAACATTCAGTACTTC | CASSQDRRLAKNIQYF
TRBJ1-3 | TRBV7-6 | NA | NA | TGTGCCAGCAGCTTAGGTAGCAGGCTTAGCGGAAACACCATATATTTT | CASSLGSRLSGNTIYF
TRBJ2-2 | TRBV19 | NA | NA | TGTGCCAGTAAAAAAGAGGCTCCATGGGCCGGGGAGCTGTTTTTT | CASKKEAPWAGELFF
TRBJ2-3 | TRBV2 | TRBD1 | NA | TGTGCCAGCAGGTTGACAGGGAACACAGATACGCAGTATTTT | CASRLTGNTDTQYF
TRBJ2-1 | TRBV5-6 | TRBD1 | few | TGTGCCAGCAGGAACACAGGGGGCAATGAGCAGTTCTTC | CASRNTGGNEQFF
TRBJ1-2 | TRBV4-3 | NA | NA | TGCGCCAGCAGCCAACTGCGGGGCAGCAACTATGGCTACACCTTC | CASSQLRGSNYGYTF
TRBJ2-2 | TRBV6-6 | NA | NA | TGTGCCAGCACCCCGGTGGGGTCTGGGGAGCTGTTTTTT | CASTPVGSGELFF
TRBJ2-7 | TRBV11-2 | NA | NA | TGTGCCAGCAGCCGGGAGAGCTACGAGCAGTACTTC | CASSRESYEQYF
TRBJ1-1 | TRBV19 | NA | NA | TGTGCCAGTAGTATGGGGTCAGGGCGTTTTTTGAACACTGAAGCTTTCTTT | CASSMGSGRFLNTEAFF
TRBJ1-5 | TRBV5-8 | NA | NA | TGTGCCAGCAGCTTGTGGGGGAACAATCAGCCCCAGCATTTT | CASSLWGNNQPQHF
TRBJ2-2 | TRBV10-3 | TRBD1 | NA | TGTGCCATCAGCAGAGACAGGGCTGCGAACACCGGGGAGCTGTTTTTT | CAISRDRAANTGELFF
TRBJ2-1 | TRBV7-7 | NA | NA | TGTGCTAGCAGCCTCGACTGGGGCCCTTACAATGAGCAGTTCTTC | CASSLDWGPYNEQFF
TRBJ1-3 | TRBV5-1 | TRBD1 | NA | TGCGCCAGCAGCTTGGGGACAGGACGAGACTCTGGAAACACCATATATTTT | CASSLGTGRDSGNTIYF
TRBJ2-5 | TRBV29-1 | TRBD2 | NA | TGCAGCGTCTATTATAGCGGGAGTAAGAGAGAGACCCAGTACTTC | CSVYYSGSKRETQYF
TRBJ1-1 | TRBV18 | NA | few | TGTGCCAGCTCACCACCGCGGGGAGGCATGAACACTGAAGCTTTCTTT | CASSPPRGGMNTEAFF
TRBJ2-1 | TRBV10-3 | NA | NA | TGTGCCATCAGTGAGACCGGGACTTCCTACAATGAGCAGTTCTTC | CAISETGTSYNEQFF
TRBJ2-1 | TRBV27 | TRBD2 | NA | TGTGCCAGCAGTTTATCGGCTAGCGGGACCTACAATGAGCAGTTCTTC | CASSLSASGTYNEQFF
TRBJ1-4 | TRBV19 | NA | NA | TGTGCCAGTAGTACCCGGGACTCTCAAAGGGAACTGTTTTTT | CASSTRDSQRELFF
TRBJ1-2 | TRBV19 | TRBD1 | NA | TGTGCCAGTACTCTCCATACCACAGGGACAGCTAACTATGGCTACACCTTC | CASTLHTTGTANYGYTF
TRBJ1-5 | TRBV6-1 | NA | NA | TGTGCCAGCAGCCCAAGACAGTATCAGCCCCAGCATTTT | CASSPRQYQPQHF
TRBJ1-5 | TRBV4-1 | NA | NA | TGCGCCAGCAGCCAAGATCATCCCGCAGTGACCAATCAGCCCCAGCATTTT | CASSQDHPAVTNQPQHF
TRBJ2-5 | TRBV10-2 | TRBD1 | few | TGCGCCAGCAGTCGATCTCCGGGACAGGGAGGAGAGACCCAGTACTTC | CASSRSPGQGGETQYF
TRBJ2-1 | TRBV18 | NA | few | TGTGCCAGCTCACCAATAGGGCTTGAGCAGTTCTTC | CASSPIGLEQFF
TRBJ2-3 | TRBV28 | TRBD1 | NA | TGTGCCAGCAGTTTATTCCAGGGGGCTAACAGGGGTACTAGCACAGATACGCAGTATTTT | CASSLFQGANRGTSTDTQYF
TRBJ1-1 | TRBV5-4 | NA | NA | TGTGCCAGCAGCTCTGGTCGTCAGTTGAACACTGAAGCTTTCTTT | CASSSGRQLNTEAFF
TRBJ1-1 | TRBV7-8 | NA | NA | TGTGCCAGCAGTCAAGGAGTGAACACTGAAGCTTTCTTT | CASSQGVNTEAFF
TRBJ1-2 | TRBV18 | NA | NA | TGTGCCAGCTCACCCTCCGGGACGAACAGTTATGGCTACACCTTC | CASSPSGTNSYGYTF
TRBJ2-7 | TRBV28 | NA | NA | TGTGCCAGCAGGTTAGGGTTTTACGAGCAGTACTTC | CASRLGFYEQYF
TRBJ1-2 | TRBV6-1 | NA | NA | TGTGCCAGCAGTTTGGGCCAAGCTACCGGCTACATCTTC | CASSLGQATGYIF
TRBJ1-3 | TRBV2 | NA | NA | TGTGCCAGCAGTGAAGAACAGGGAAAGGACACCATATATTTT | CASSEEQGKDTIYF
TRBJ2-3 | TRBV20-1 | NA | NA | TGCAGTGCTAGTTTCTTAGATACGCAGTATTTT | CSASFLDTQYF
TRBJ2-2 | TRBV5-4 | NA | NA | TGTGCCAGCAGCTTGGCCTCGAGATTCTCGAACACCGGGGAGCTGTTTTTT | CASSLASRFSNTGELFF
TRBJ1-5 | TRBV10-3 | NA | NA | TGTGCCATCAGTGAGTTAGGGGACAATCAGCCCCAGCATTTT | CAISELGDNQPQHF
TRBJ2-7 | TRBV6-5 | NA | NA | TGTGCCAGCAGTTACTCGGGCAAATCCAACGAGCAGTACTTC | CASSYSGKSNEQYF
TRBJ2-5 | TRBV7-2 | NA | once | TGTGCCAGCAGCCCCCCCCCGGCAATGGAGACCCAGTACTTC | CASSPPPAMETQYF
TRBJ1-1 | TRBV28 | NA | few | TGTGCCAGCAGTTTCGAGACAGCTGAAGCTTTCTTT | CASSFETAEAFF
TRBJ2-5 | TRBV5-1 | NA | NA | TGCGCCAGCAGCTGGAGCGTCCAAGAGACCCAGTACTTC | CASSWSVQETQYF
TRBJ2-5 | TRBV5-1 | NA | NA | TGCGCCAGCAGCACCTCCCCCCAAGGAGAGACCCAGTACTTC | CASSTSPQGETQYF
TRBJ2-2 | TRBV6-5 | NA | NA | TGTGCCAGCAGCACGGACAGAGACACCGGGGAGCTGTTTTTT | CASSTDRDTGELFF
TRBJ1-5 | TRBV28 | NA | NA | TGTGCCAGCAGCCACTCCCCGGGGACTAGGAGCAATCAGCCCCAGCATTTT | CASSHSPGTRSNQPQHF
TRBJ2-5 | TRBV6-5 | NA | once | TGTGCCAGCCTAGCGCAGCTAACCCAGTACTTC | CASLAQLTQYF
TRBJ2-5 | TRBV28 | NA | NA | TGTGCCAGCAGTCTTCCTAACTGGGAGACCCAGTACTTC | CASSLPNWETQYF
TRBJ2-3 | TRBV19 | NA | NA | TGTGCCAGTAGTCCCGGAACAGATACGCAGTATTTT | CASSPGTDTQYF